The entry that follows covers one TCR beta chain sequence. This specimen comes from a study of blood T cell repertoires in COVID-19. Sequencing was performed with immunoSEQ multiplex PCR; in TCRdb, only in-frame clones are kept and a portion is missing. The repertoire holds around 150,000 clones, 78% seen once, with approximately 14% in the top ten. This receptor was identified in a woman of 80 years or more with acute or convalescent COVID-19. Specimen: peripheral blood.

The DNA of the CDR3 is TGTGCCAGCAGTTCCTGGGACAGGGCGCAGCCCCAGCATTTT. It encodes CASSSWDRAQPQHF. The rearrangement uses TRBV6-5 and TRBJ1-5; 9 nucleotides align to TRBD1. The germline V gene has CDR1 MNHEY and CDR2 SVGAGI. Germline trimming cut 4 bases from V and 7 bases from J; bases unmatched to any gene: 5. The CDR3 sequence is 14 residues long.